Listed here are 22 T cell receptor beta chains from one sample, sequenced in a study of T cells in Graves' hyperthyroidism and ophthalmopathy. TCR beta CDR3 regions were amplified from RNA transcripts. HTBI primers drove first-round RT-PCR of the TCR CDR3. In TCRdb, the multiplex PCR reads were re-called with MiXCR into one record per CDR3 protein. Of about 360,000 distinct CDR3 sequences listed, under 20% were seen once; the top ten hold around 4%. The sequenced material came from blood. These TCRs come from a woman aged 18 to 35 with Graves' hyperthyroidism.

This clonotype was seen at least ten times. This rearrangement joins TRBV12-3 or TRBV12-4 to TRBJ1-1; D call uncertain. The CDR3 loop spans 14 amino acids. The V gene lost 7 bases and the J gene lost 2 bases, with 14 bases spanning the gap. The CDR3 nucleotides read TGTGCCAGCAATCCCGGATTTGTTAACACTGAAGCTTTCTTT. It codes for CASNPGFVNTEAFF.

The genes are TRBV12-3 or TRBV12-4 and TRBJ1-2; 11 bases fit TRBD1. The CDR3 runs to 13 residues. Trimming removed 10 bases from V and 3 bases from J; junction bases left unmatched: 4. The CDR3 coding sequence is TGTGCCACCTGGGACAGGGGGGACTATGGCTACACCTTC. It yields the protein CATWDRGDYGYTF.

V usage is TRBV12-3 or TRBV12-4 and J usage is TRBJ1-1; the D gene is possibly TRBD1 (5 bases). V lost 7 bases and J 1 base, leaving 10 bases between the germline ends. The CDR3 totals 13 residues. Written as DNA, the CDR3 is TGTGCCAGCATCAGGGTCGCGAACACTGAAGCTTTCTTT. This gives the protein CASIRVANTEAFF.

The chain couples TRBV20-1 to TRBJ2-5; 9 bases match TRBD1. After removal of 5 bases from V and 4 bases from J, the junction contained 8 bases not matched to a gene. Germline-derived CDR1 and CDR2 are DFQATT and SNEGSKA (reference sequence). The CDR3 is 14 residues long. CDR3: CSAPQTGGTETQYF. DNA of the CDR3: TGCAGTGCTCCTCAAACAGGGGGCACAGAGACCCAGTACTTC.

This clonotype was counted at least ten times. This chain connects TRBV30 to TRBJ2-5, with D unclear. V lost 1 base and J lost 3, with 0 bases in between. The CDR3 spans 10 residues. From germline, CDR1 is GTSNPN and CDR2 SVGIG (reference sequence). The CDR3 loop is CAWSEETQYF. As DNA, the CDR3 is TGTGCCTGGAGTGAAGAGACCCAGTACTTC.

This clonotype was seen a handful of times. This rearrangement joins TRBV11-2 to TRBJ1-6, with D hard to call. V dropped 1 base and J dropped 11 bases, with 15 bases sitting between them. This CDR3 contains 15 residues. Germline V gives CDR1 SGHAT, CDR2 FQNNGV. The CDR3 spells CASSLASRSVTPLHF. The DNA for the CDR3 is TGTGCCAGCAGCTTAGCCTCGAGGTCCGTGACACCCCTCCACTTT.

The table lists this clonotype with many counts. A read error may produce the germline difference seen at one junction end. J is TRBJ2-7 and V is TRBV5-1; D gene uncertain. The V gene's germline CDR1 is SGHRS and CDR2 YFSETQ. CDR3 size: 11 residues. CDR3 coding DNA: TGTGCCAGCAGTCTTGACTACGAGCAGTACTTC. Protein sequence: CASSLDYEQYF.

For this clonotype: One base away lies a much larger clone, so this may be a sequencing read error. The gene calls are TRBV20-1 and TRBJ1-5, with 7 bases matching TRBD1. CDR1 is DFQATT and CDR2 is SNEGSKA in the germline V gene (reference sequence). There are 13 residues in the CDR3. In nucleotides, the CDR3 is TGCAGTGCGAAGGGGGCGAACTCTCAGCCCCAGCAGTTT. This translates into CSAKGANSQPQQF.

The rearrangement links TRBV29-1 to TRBJ2-4, with D hard to call. Between the trimmed V and J ends, which lost 5 bases and 1 base, there was a span of 6 bases. This CDR3 spans 12 amino acids. The germline gives CDR1 SQVTM, CDR2 ANQGSEA. CDR3 sequence (DNA): TGCAGCGTTTTGGGGGCCAAAAACATTCAGTACTTC. This sequence encodes CSVLGAKNIQYF.

There are many counts of this clonotype. The chain is built from TRBV19 and TRBJ1-1; no clear D gene. CDR3 length: 15 residues. V was pared by 3 bases and J by 0 bases, with 11 bases between. The germline CDR1 and CDR2 sequences are LNHDA and SQIVND (reference sequence). CDR3 region: CASSIPLGMNTEAFF. The CDR3 bases are TGTGCCAGTAGTATCCCGCTGGGAATGAACACTGAAGCTTTCTTT.

The V and J genes are TRBV12-5 and TRBJ1-5; TRBD1 matches at 7 bases. Per germline, CDR1 LGHNT and CDR2 FRNRAP. The CDR3 has 15 amino acids. V gave up 4 bases and J gave up 4 bases; unmatched junction bases: 7. The CDR3 DNA reads TGTGCTAGTGGTTCCTGGACAGGTCAGAATCAGCCCCAGCATTTT. Translating it yields CASGSWTGQNQPQHF. The full variable domain, with the rest looked up from reference TRBV12-5 and TRBJ1-5, is DARVTQTPRHKVTEMGQEVTMRCQPILGHNTVFWYRQTMMQGLELLAYFRNRAPLDDSGMPKDRFSAEMPDATLATLKIQPSEPRDSAVYFCASGSWTGQNQPQHFGDGTRLSIL.

This clonotype was counted at least ten times. This sequence joins TRBV9 and TRBJ2-5, with 12 positions matching TRBD2. CDR1 is SGDLS and CDR2 is YYNGEE in the germline V gene. The J segment lost 3 bases and the V segment lost 4 bases, leaving 16 bases of the junction unmatched. The CDR3 runs to 19 residues. The CDR3 spells CASSPRLAGVTSGEETQYF. CDR3 nucleotide sequence: TGTGCCAGCAGCCCCCGACTAGCGGGGGTAACCTCGGGGGAAGAGACCCAGTACTTC.

This clonotype was picked up many times. The rearrangement uses TRBV24-1 and TRBJ1-5; 7 positions agree with TRBD1. The V segment lost 2 bases and the J segment 4 bases; nucleotides outside the gene matches: 10. The germline V gene has CDR1 KGHDR and CDR2 SFDVKD. This CDR3 is 17 amino acids long. The CDR3 is CATSDSHDRDKNQPQHF. As DNA, the CDR3 is TGTGCCACCAGTGATTCACACGACAGGGACAAGAATCAGCCCCAGCATTTT.

Notes on this clonotype: The missing conserved phenylalanine or tryptophan at the end of this CDR3 makes a read error likely. The chain couples TRBV15 to TRBJ1-2, with 7 bases that match TRBD1. Germline V CDR1 and CDR2: LNHNV, YYDKDF (reference sequence). This CDR3 comprises 14 residues. V lost 4 bases, J lost 6 bases, and 8 bases stayed unmatched. The CDR3 sequence: CATSKPGQRNGYTV. CDR3 sequence (DNA): TGTGCCACCAGCAAACCGGGACAGCGGAATGGCTACACCGTC.

This clonotype was recorded many times. The chain uses TRBV12-3 or TRBV12-4 and TRBJ1-2; D is perhaps TRBD1 (6 bases). Trimming shortened V by 7 bases and J by 4 bases, and 13 bases separated the two germline ends. CDR3 size: 13 residues. The CDR3 protein is CASTRGQRYGYTF. CDR3 sequence (DNA): TGTGCCAGCACCAGGGGACAACGCTATGGCTACACCTTC.

This clonotype was detected many times. V is TRBV12-3 or TRBV12-4 and J is TRBJ1-1; D possibly corresponds to TRBD1 (5 bases). The germline V and J ends were trimmed by 5 bases and 11 bases, with 27 bases remaining between them. This CDR3 is built from 16 residues. CDR3 residues: CASSNTPIDSPGGAFF. In DNA, the CDR3 is TGTGCCAGCAGTAACACCCCCATCGACAGCCCGGGAGGGGCTTTCTTT.

This clonotype was found many times. This chain joins TRBV4-1 and TRBJ1-3; D call uncertain. This CDR3 region has 12 residues. Trimming cost V 4 bases and J 3 bases, with 4 bases left between them. CDR1 is MGHRA and CDR2 is YSYEKL in the germline V gene. CDR3 DNA: TGCGCCAGCAGCCCTCTTGGAAACACCATATATTTT. Its translation: CASSPLGNTIYF.

This clonotype was observed many times. V is TRBV20-1 and J is TRBJ1-1, with TRBD1 matching 8 bases. The germline CDR1 and CDR2 sequences are DFQATT and SNEGSKA (reference sequence). J lost 10 bases, V lost 0 bases, and 7 bases had no gene match. This CDR3 is 13 amino acids long. CDR3 in amino acids: CSARDGSGGVAFF. In nucleotides, the CDR3 is TGCAGTGCTAGAGATGGGTCAGGGGGCGTAGCTTTCTTT.

The genes are TRBV12-3 or TRBV12-4 and TRBJ1-2, with D unclear. This CDR3 is 14 amino acids long. With 2 bases removed from V and 8 bases from J, the gap between germline ends came to 15 bases. The CDR3 nucleotides read TGTGCCAGCAGTTTAAGGACGCTATATGCAGGCTACACCTTC. Translating gives CASSLRTLYAGYTF.

This clonotype showed up just a few times. The V gene is TRBV11-2, the J gene TRBJ2-7; possibly TRBD1 for D (6 bases). Trimming left V 0 bases short and J 0 bases short, with 15 bases between. Germline-derived CDR1 and CDR2 are SGHAT and FQNNGV. The length of the CDR3 is 17 residues. The CDR3 DNA follows: TGTGCCAGCAGCTTAGATCGGGCTCCGGGACACTCCTACGAGCAGTACTTC. It translates to CASSLDRAPGHSYEQYF.

The chain has TRBV6-2 or TRBV6-3 and TRBJ1-1; D may be TRBD1 (6 bases). CDR1 is MNHEY and CDR2 is SVGEGT in the germline V gene. The CDR3 totals 14 residues. V was shortened by 0 bases and J by 8 bases, with 13 bases between the two germline ends. In nucleotides, the CDR3 is TGTGCCAGCAGTTACTCCGTGGAGGGGGAGGAAGCTTTCTTT. Its protein is CASSYSVEGEEAFF.

This clonotype was recorded many times. The J gene is TRBJ2-7, the V gene TRBV12-3 or TRBV12-4, with D unclear. Deletions cut 3 bases from V and 3 bases from J, with 6 bases between. This CDR3 comprises 12 residues. CDR3 sequence (DNA): TGTGCCAGCAGTTTGGGCTACTACGAGCAGTACTTC. Translated, it gives CASSLGYYEQYF.